Following are 23 T cell receptor beta chains from one sample sequenced in a study of blood T cell repertoires in COVID-19. Data came from immunoSEQ multiplex PCR; TCRdb stores just in-frame clones and leaves some out. The table lists about 320,000 clones, roughly 90% of them singletons, with around 4.2% in the top ten. The sequenced sample was PBMCs or T cells enriched from blood (not recorded which). The receptors shown here come from a woman aged 30 to 39 who had been exposed to COVID-19.

The chain couples TRBV7-8 to TRBJ2-3, with TRBD2 matching 7 bases. The V segment lost 1 base and the J segment 2 bases; nucleotides outside the gene matches: 6. Germline CDR1 is SGHVS and CDR2 is FQNEAQ. The CDR3 has 16 residues. For the CDR3, the DNA is TGTGCCAGCAGCTTAGGGCTGGCGGGGGTCACAGATACGCAGTATTTT. It translates to CASSLGLAGVTDTQYF.

CDR3 bases: TGTGCCAGCAGTGAATTAGGGGACAGGAACACTGAAGCTTTCTTT. Its protein is CASSELGDRNTEAFF. V and J are TRBV6-1 and TRBJ1-1, with 7 nucleotides matching TRBD1. Germline assignment: CDR1 MNHNS and CDR2 SASEGT. CDR3 length: 15 amino acids. The junction had 4 bases not matched to a gene; V was cut back by 2 bases and J by 1 base.

The chain joins TRBV27 to TRBJ1-6; perhaps TRBD1 as D (5 bases). The germline CDR1 and CDR2 sequences are MNHEY and SMNVEV (reference sequence). This CDR3 has 16 residues. V shed 2 bases and J shed 2 bases, with 10 bases lying between them. The CDR3, as DNA: TGTGCCAGCAGTTTAAAGGGGCAGACCTATAATTCACCCCTCCACTTT. This gives the protein CASSLKGQTYNSPLHF.

This clone is a singleton in its sample. Additional DNA sequences in this sample encode the identical CDR3. CDR3 region: CASSLSGGSYNEQFF. The DNA for the CDR3 is TGTGCCAGCAGCCTTAGCGGGGGCTCCTACAATGAGCAGTTCTTC. The V and J genes are TRBV7-3 and TRBJ2-1; 9 positions match TRBD2. This CDR3 spans 15 amino acids. Per germline, CDR1 SGHTA and CDR2 FQGTGA. Trimming took 5 bases from V and 0 from J; bases not matched to a gene: 2.

In its sample, this clone was seen once. The chain has TRBV5-1 and TRBJ1-1, with D perhaps matching TRBD1 (6 bases). Looked up from germline, CDR1 is SGHRS and CDR2 is YFSETQ. V was trimmed by 0 bases and J by 7 bases, leaving 16 bases between them. The CDR3 contains 15 residues. CDR3: CASSLAGVGAGEAFF. Here the CDR3 DNA reads TGCGCCAGCAGCTTGGCCGGTGTGGGGGCCGGTGAAGCTTTCTTT.

This clone was counted between two and nine times. The chain employs TRBV12-3 or TRBV12-4 and TRBJ2-2; no clear D. The CDR3 contains 13 residues. The V end lost 7 bases, the J end lost 4 bases, and 10 bases lay between the germline ends. CDR3 amino acids: CASTEVLTGELFF. The CDR3, as DNA: TGTGCCAGCACAGAGGTGCTCACCGGGGAGCTGTTTTTT.

The genes are TRBV10-3 and TRBJ1-1; 7 bases line up with TRBD1. The CDR3 is 13 residues long. V was clipped by 10 bases and J by 0 bases; unmatched bases: 5. Germline CDR1 and CDR2: ENHRY and SYGVKD. The DNA of the CDR3 is TGTGCCACGCGGACAGGAGTGAACACTGAAGCTTTCTTT. Translated, it gives CATRTGVNTEAFF.

J is TRBJ2-4 and V is TRBV6-5; possible D gene TRBD2, 5 bases. CDR1 MNHEY and CDR2 SVGAGI come from the germline V gene. The CDR3 length is 14 residues. V was cut by 0 bases and J by 8 bases, with 11 bases left in between. CDR3 in amino acids: CASSYSTPGYIQYF. The CDR3 DNA reads as TGTGCCAGCAGTTACTCAACCCCGGGATACATTCAGTACTTC.

V usage is TRBV6-5 and J usage is TRBJ1-1; D might be TRBD1 (5 bases). V lost 2 bases to trimming and J lost 1 base, with 14 bases between them. The CDR3 loop spans 16 amino acids. Germline V lookup: CDR1 MNHEY, CDR2 SVGAGI. The CDR3, as DNA: TGTGCCAGCAGTTACCCGACAGAGGTAGGGAACACTGAAGCTTTCTTT. Amino acid sequence: CASSYPTEVGNTEAFF.

This rearrangement joins TRBV11-2 to TRBJ2-1; 8 nucleotides align to TRBD1. This CDR3 comprises 14 residues. Germline V lookup: CDR1 SGHAT, CDR2 FQNNGV. V was clipped by 6 bases and J by 6 bases; unmatched bases: 7. The DNA of the CDR3 is TGTGCCAGCAGTCATAGGACAGGGTTCAATGAGCAGTTCTTC. Protein sequence: CASSHRTGFNEQFF.

This clone showed up just once. The rearrangement links TRBV5-1 to TRBJ1-3; unclear D gene. The germline gives CDR1 SGHRS, CDR2 YFSETQ. The CDR3 is 14 residues long. Trimming pared 2 bases from V and 0 bases from J, leaving 6 bases between. CDR3 protein: CASSLTSSGNTIYF. In nucleotides, the CDR3 is TGCGCCAGCAGCTTAACAAGCTCTGGAAACACCATATATTTT.

The genes are TRBV4-3 and TRBJ1-2; 10 nucleotides agree with TRBD1. The CDR3 contains 17 residues. The junction had 8 bases not matched to a gene; V was cut back by 0 bases and J by 4 bases. Per the germline V gene, CDR1 is LGHNA and CDR2 is YSLEER. Written as DNA, the CDR3 is TGCGCCAGCAGCCAAGATCCTGCGACAGGGGGCGGCTATGGCTACACCTTC. Protein product: CASSQDPATGGGYGYTF.

The chain carries TRBV6-5 and TRBJ1-1; D gene ambiguous. The CDR3 extends over 13 amino acids. The germline V gene encodes CDR1 MNHEY and CDR2 SVGAGI. V gave up 5 bases and J gave up 11 bases, with 18 bases separating them. The CDR3 DNA is TGTGCCAGCAGTCCCGCCTTGACCAGAGGGGCTTTCTTT. Its translation is CASSPALTRGAFF.

V gene TRBV11-2 combines with J gene TRBJ2-7; 9 bases are a match to TRBD2. The CDR3 extends over 16 amino acids. Germline CDR1 and CDR2: SGHAT and FQNNGV. J was trimmed by 3 bases and V by 5 bases; bases with no gene match: 11. CDR3: CASSPSQAGGLYEQYF. The CDR3 bases are TGTGCCAGCAGCCCCAGTCAAGCGGGGGGACTCTACGAGCAGTACTTC.

J is TRBJ1-4 and V is TRBV5-1; TRBD1 matches 7 bases. The CDR3 has 15 amino acids. The germline CDR1 and CDR2 sequences are SGHRS and YFSETQ. Germline trimming cut 0 bases from V and 7 bases from J; bases unmatched to any gene: 6. The CDR3 region has the DNA TGCGCCAGCAGCTTGGATAGACAGGGTAGTGAAAAACTGTTTTTT. It specifies CASSLDRQGSEKLFF. The full variable domain, with the rest looked up from reference TRBV5-1 and TRBJ1-4, is KAGVTQTPRYLIKTRGQQVTLSCSPISGHRSVSWYQQTPGQGLQFLFEYFSETQRNKGNFPGRFSGRQFSNSRSEMNVSTLELGDSALYLCASSLDRQGSEKLFFGSGTQLSVL.

This clone showed up just a few times. The chain links TRBV3-1 (or the pseudogene TRBV3-2) to TRBJ1-2, with 8 bases identical to TRBD1. The germline V gene encodes CDR1 LGHDT and CDR2 YNNKEL (reference sequence). This CDR3 contains 14 residues. V trimming: 4 bases; J trimming: 8 bases; junction bases outside the gene matches: 9. CDR3 nucleotides: TGTGCCAGCAGCCCGGCGGACAGGGTACGCGGCTACACCTTC. This translates into CASSPADRVRGYTF.

The chain couples TRBV7-2 to TRBJ1-5, with a possible D match to TRBD1 (6 bases). The CDR3 covers 12 residues. Germline lookup yields CDR1 SGHTA and CDR2 FQGNSA. V lost 5 bases and J lost 5, with 7 bases in between. The CDR3 region is CASSHRDQPQHF. Here the CDR3 DNA reads TGTGCCAGCAGCCACAGGGATCAGCCCCAGCATTTT.

The CDR3 reads CASSESRGWELFF. The CDR3 DNA sequence: TGCGCCAGCAGTGAGTCCCGGGGTTGGGAGCTGTTTTTT. The V call is TRBV10-1, the J call TRBJ2-2; possibly TRBD2 for D (5 bases). Per the germline V gene, CDR1 is WNHNN and CDR2 is SYGVQD (reference sequence). Trimming cost V 0 bases and J 9 bases, with 8 bases left between them. CDR3 length: 13 amino acids.

The rearrangement links TRBV5-4 to TRBJ1-2; D gene uncertain. V was cut by 6 bases and J by 5 bases, with 20 bases left in between. CDR3 size: 15 residues. CDR1 and CDR2 from the germline V gene are SGHNT and YYREEE (reference sequence). CDR3 sequence: CASTKPPAQGYGYTF. The CDR3 DNA reads as TGTGCCAGCACCAAGCCCCCAGCGCAAGGATATGGCTACACCTTC.

The V gene is TRBV19, the J gene TRBJ2-1; 8 bases line up with TRBD2. Trimming removed 7 bases from V and 2 bases from J; junction bases left unmatched: 4. The CDR3 consists of 14 residues. Germline V lookup: CDR1 LNHDA, CDR2 SQIVND (reference sequence). The CDR3 is CASTKRGTYNEQFF. As DNA, the CDR3 is TGTGCCAGTACGAAGCGGGGGACCTACAATGAGCAGTTCTTC.

This chain uses TRBV11-1 with TRBJ1-1; TRBD1 matches 8 bases. V dropped 5 bases and J dropped 5; count of bases not matched to a gene: 7. Germline-derived CDR1 and CDR2 are SGHAT and FQDESV (reference sequence). This CDR3 region has 14 residues. The CDR3 DNA reads as TGTGCCAGCAGCATAACAGGGGGTAGAACTGAAGCTTTCTTT. It is translated as CASSITGGRTEAFF.

The V gene is TRBV11-2, the J gene TRBJ1-5, with 7 bases aligning to TRBD1. This CDR3 is 15 amino acids long. V lost 1 base to trimming and J lost 2 bases; unmatched junction nucleotides: 2. Germline V gives CDR1 SGHAT, CDR2 FQNNGV. In DNA form, the CDR3 reads TGTGCCAGCAGCTTAGGACAGGGCGGCAATCAGCCCCAGCATTTT. Translated, it gives CASSLGQGGNQPQHF.

The V gene is TRBV5-1, the J gene TRBJ1-2, with D possibly matching TRBD1 (6 bases). V dropped 0 bases and J dropped 8 bases, with 14 bases sitting between them. Germline CDR1 is SGHRS and CDR2 is YFSETQ. The CDR3 runs to 14 residues. CDR3: CASSLGTVSAGYTF. The CDR3 DNA sequence: TGCGCCAGCAGCTTGGGGACAGTGTCAGCGGGCTACACCTTC.